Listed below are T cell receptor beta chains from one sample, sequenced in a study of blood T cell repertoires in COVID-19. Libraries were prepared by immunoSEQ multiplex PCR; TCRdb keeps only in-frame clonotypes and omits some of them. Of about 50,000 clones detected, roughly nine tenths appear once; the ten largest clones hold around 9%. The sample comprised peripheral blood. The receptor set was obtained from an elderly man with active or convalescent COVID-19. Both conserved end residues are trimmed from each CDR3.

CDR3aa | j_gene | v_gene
ASSLTPGGGHLNTEAF | TRBJ1-1 | TRBV4-3
SVALAGVGDTQY | TRBJ2-3 | TRBV29-1
ASHPRPKSSYEQY | TRBJ2-7 | TRBV6-5
ASAGGGYNEQF | TRBJ2-1 | TRBV6-5
ASSLTGTGNTIY | TRBJ1-3 | TRBV7-9
ASSLDRGIGYEQY | TRBJ2-7 | TRBV4-3
ASSFHGYEQY | TRBJ2-7 | TRBV5-4
ASSLTGASYSNQPQH | TRBJ1-5 | TRBV7-2
ASSLGDRVIEQY | TRBJ2-7 | TRBV11-2
ASSIRGRDQPQH | TRBJ1-5 | TRBV19
ASSGMTGGVGNQPQH | TRBJ1-5 | TRBV9
ASSPGRGGTEAF | TRBJ1-1 | TRBV3-1/TRBV3-2
ASSLGQRNTEAF | TRBJ1-1 | TRBV7-6
ASRETAGASTDTQY | TRBJ2-3 | TRBV2
ASRQGGGAPTAF | TRBJ1-1 | TRBV7-2
ASSLASGGHEQY | TRBJ2-7 | TRBV7-2
ASSLGGPLGGETQY | TRBJ2-5 | TRBV7-2
ASSYSNPGTDPYEQY | TRBJ2-7 | TRBV6-2/TRBV6-3
ASSLLQAGSGNTIY | TRBJ1-3 | TRBV5-5
ASRRAQGTEAF | TRBJ1-1 | TRBV27
ASSMDSQETQY | TRBJ2-5 | TRBV28
ASSDTRVRGLEQY | TRBJ2-7 | TRBV18
ASSLIAGSSYNEQF | TRBJ2-1 | TRBV27
ASSVASGGAVSYEQY | TRBJ2-7 | TRBV6-1
ASSQDRAIGGREQF | TRBJ2-1 | TRBV4-2
ASSRGAGGNNEQF | TRBJ2-1 | TRBV19
ASSILEGGGHQPQH | TRBJ1-5 | TRBV19
ASSQDQADDGYT | TRBJ1-2 | TRBV3-1/TRBV3-2
ASSFPGLAISGDTQY | TRBJ2-3 | TRBV28
ASSEYSPWAEKLF | TRBJ1-4 | TRBV25-1
ASSPGGNRAGELF | TRBJ2-2 | TRBV5-1
ASSLRADTQY | TRBJ2-3 | TRBV7-9
ASSLDGTGPYEQY | TRBJ2-7 | TRBV7-2
ATSVGASTEAF | TRBJ1-1 | TRBV24-1
ASSRDREDYGYT | TRBJ1-2 | TRBV19
ASSISGWDTEAF | TRBJ1-1 | TRBV19
ASSGGYGYT | TRBJ1-2 | TRBV2
ASSQDLTGAKRQF | TRBJ2-1 | TRBV3-1/TRBV3-2
AISEALGTSGTTDTQY | TRBJ2-3 | TRBV10-3
ASTQGAYEGYT | TRBJ1-2 | TRBV5-5
ASSLVAGPGYT | TRBJ1-2 | TRBV7-9
ASSPTGTNEKLF | TRBJ1-4 | TRBV3-1/TRBV3-2
ASSQAFSGGEETQY | TRBJ2-5 | TRBV3-1/TRBV3-2
ASSQQGIEAF | TRBJ1-1 | TRBV14
ASSYTGADQETQY | TRBJ2-5 | TRBV11-2
ASSQVGGNNNEQF | TRBJ2-1 | TRBV4-2
ASMSDRGYEQY | TRBJ2-7 | TRBV19
ASSKARQGVNSPLH | TRBJ1-6 | TRBV21-1
ASSLVTGRKNTEAF | TRBJ1-1 | TRBV5-1
ASSWSSGNTIY | TRBJ1-3 | TRBV2
ASSPDSYNSNQPQH | TRBJ1-5 | TRBV18
ASSLKGRQVVFNKQF | TRBJ2-1 | TRBV5-4
ASSVGGRIQETQY | TRBJ2-5 | TRBV9
ASSLAQGKQY | TRBJ2-7 | TRBV7-9
ASSARPRSSTEAF | TRBJ1-1 | TRBV7-6
ASSPAAPVETQY | TRBJ2-5 | TRBV11-2
ASSLEQISYEQY | TRBJ2-7 | TRBV11-2